The rows below give T cell receptor beta chains drawn from one sample of a study of blood T cells in healthy people across ages. One entry per CDR3 protein results from TCRdb running MiXCR on the 5' RACE reads. This sample carries over 950,000 distinct CDR3 sequences, around two fifths of them seen once, and the ten largest clones take roughly 14%. The sequenced material came from blood. The receptor set was obtained from a man aged 18 to 30 in good health. CDR3s include the opening cysteine and the closing phenylalanine or tryptophan. The D gene is left open where the match is weak. Size is omitted from some rows. Given values are once, few, many or a class for expanded clones.

abundance	d_gene	v_gene	j_gene	CDR3aa	CDR3nt
.	.	TRBV10-3	TRBJ1-1	CAIRNEAMGTEAFF	TGTGCCATCCGGAATGAGGCGATGGGCACTGAAGCTTTCTTT
.	.	TRBV15	TRBJ1-2	CATSRDLAVNGYTF	TGTGCCACCAGCAGAGATCTGGCAGTTAATGGCTACACCTTC
few	.	TRBV21-1	TRBJ2-7	CASVGRTKTYEQYF	TGTGCCAGCGTGGGACGGACAAAAACCTACGAGCAGTACTTC
.	TRBD2	TRBV10-3	TRBJ2-3	CAISGASGGTSTDTQYF	TGTGCCATCAGTGGGGCTAGCGGGGGGACGAGCACAGATACGCAGTATTTT
.	.	TRBV5-1	TRBJ2-1	CASSREQESSYNGQFF	TGCGCCAGCAGCCGAGAGCAGGAAAGCTCCTACAATGGGCAGTTCTTC
.	TRBD2	TRBV20-1	TRBJ2-7	CSARDRERGTSAAYEQYF	TGCAGTGCTAGAGATAGGGAGCGAGGGACTAGCGCAGCCTACGAGCAGTACTTC
.	.	TRBV5-6	TRBJ1-1	CASSIQGGSTEAFF	TGTGCCAGCAGCATACAGGGTGGGAGCACTGAAGCTTTCTTT
.	TRBD2	TRBV7-2	TRBJ2-3	CATTRTSGGMTDTQYF	TGTGCCACCACTCGGACTAGCGGGGGTATGACAGATACGCAGTATTTT
many	.	TRBV7-2	TRBJ2-3	CASSLVGLSTDTQYF	TGTGCCAGCAGCTTAGTGGGCCTAAGCACAGATACGCAGTATTTT
.	.	TRBV28	TRBJ1-6	CASGARSYNSPLHF	TGTGCCAGCGGGGCTCGGTCCTATAATTCACCCCTCCACTTT
many	.	TRBV12-3/TRBV12-4	TRBJ2-3	CASSFDGTSTDTQYF	TGTGCCAGCAGTTTCGATGGGACTAGCACAGATACGCAGTATTTT
.	.	TRBV18	TRBJ2-1	CASSRGGGYLNEQFF	TGTGCCAGCTCACGGGGCGGAGGGTATTTGAATGAGCAGTTCTTC
.	TRBD2	TRBV7-2	TRBJ2-5	CASSSSGGSQYF	TGTGCCAGCAGCTCCTCGGGGGGTTCTCAGTACTTC
.	.	TRBV20-1	TRBJ2-2	CSALDRRTGELFF	TGCAGTGCTTTAGACAGGCGGACCGGGGAGCTGTTTTTT
.	TRBD2	TRBV14	TRBJ2-1	CEKEQIGLVVASGGNEQFF	TGTGAGAAAGAACAAATAGGGTTGGTCGTGGCTAGCGGGGGCAATGAGCAGTTCTTC
.	.	TRBV5-1	TRBJ2-4	CASSFNSDIQYF	TGCGCCAGCAGCTTTAACTCAGACATTCAGTACTTC
many	.	TRBV7-3	TRBJ2-1	CASSSEPGRGNNEQFF	TGTGCCAGCAGCTCCGAGCCGGGACGAGGAAACAATGAGCAGTTCTTC
.	TRBD2	TRBV5-4	TRBJ2-2	CASRLFTSGGAAGELFF	TGTGCCAGCAGACTATTCACTAGCGGGGGGGCCGCCGGGGAGCTGTTTTTT
many	.	TRBV12-3/TRBV12-4	TRBJ1-1	CASSLGTSNTEAFF	TGTGCCAGCAGTTTGGGGACAAGCAACACTGAAGCTTTCTTT
.	.	TRBV24-1	TRBJ2-1	CATSDSSRRNEQFF	TGTGCCACCAGTGACTCTAGCAGGAGGAATGAGCAGTTCTTC
few	TRBD1	TRBV4-3	TRBJ1-6	CASRSNFAADSTGDNSPLHF	TGCGCCAGCAGAAGTAACTTCGCCGCGGACTCGACAGGGGATAATTCACCCCTCCACTTT
few	.	TRBV6-2/TRBV6-3	TRBJ1-1	CASSYDPSWAEAFF	TGTGCCAGCAGTTATGACCCCTCCTGGGCTGAAGCTTTCTTT